What follows are 9 T cell receptor beta chains derived from one specimen sequenced in a study of cytomegalovirus exposure and HLA in healthy donors. Primers for the PCR totalled 60 Vbeta and 13 Jbeta. Data came from immunoSEQ multiplex PCR; TCRdb stores just in-frame clones and leaves some out. The table shows 150,000 to 200,000 clones, with about 71% occurring only once. The sequencing sample was made of PBMCs. All receptors derive from a middle-aged man in good health and CMV-seronegative.

The V call is TRBV7-2, the J call TRBJ2-3, with 7 bases identical to TRBD1. Trimming at V came to 4 bases and at J to 5 bases, leaving 12 bases not matched to a gene. Germline CDR1 reads SGHTA; CDR2 reads FQGNSA. CDR3 length: 16 residues. The CDR3 nucleotides are TGTGCCAGCAGCTCTAGAGAGGGGGCGCACGGAGATACGCAGTATTTT. It is translated as CASSSREGAHGDTQYF.

This clone was seen only a few times. This rearrangement joins TRBV11-2 to TRBJ1-6; D perhaps matches TRBD1 (6 bases). The CDR3 has 18 amino acids. Germline V CDR1 and CDR2: SGHAT, FQNNGV. Trimming left V 2 bases short and J 0 bases short, with 14 bases between. For the CDR3, the DNA is TGTGCCAGCAGCTTAAAGGGGACACGATACTCCTATAATTCACCCCTCCACTTT. Translating it yields CASSLKGTRYSYNSPLHF. Using reference TRBV11-2 and TRBJ1-6 for the parts outside the CDR3, the full variable domain is EAGVAQSPRYKIIEKRQSVAFWCNPISGHATLYWYQQILGQGPKLLIQFQNNGVVDDSQLPKDRFSAERLKGVDSTLKIQPAKLEDSAVYLCASSLKGTRYSYNSPLHFGNGTRLTVT.

The genes are TRBV10-3 and TRBJ2-3, with 7 bases fitting TRBD2. There are 17 residues in the CDR3. J was trimmed by 0 bases and V by 4 bases; bases with no gene match: 10. Germline CDR1 reads ENHRY; CDR2 reads SYGVKD. CDR3 DNA: TGTGCCATCAGTGTAGGAAGGCGGGGGTTAAGCACAGATACGCAGTATTTT. This encodes CAISVGRRGLSTDTQYF.

This clone appeared a single time. The rearrangement links TRBV4-2 to TRBJ1-5, with D tentatively TRBD1 (6 bases). There are 15 residues in the CDR3. Trimming left V 4 bases short and J 0 bases short, with 10 bases between. Germline CDR1 is LGHNA and CDR2 is YNFKEQ. CDR3 in amino acids: CASSPGHNSNQPQHF. CDR3 nucleotide sequence: TGTGCCAGCAGCCCGGGACATAATAGCAATCAGCCCCAGCATTTT.

Concerning this clone: This sample also contains other DNA sequences that code for the same CDR3. The CDR3 bases are TGTGCCAGCTCACCTGGACAGGGCACCGGGGAGCTGTTTTTT. It encodes CASSPGQGTGELFF. The genes are TRBV18 and TRBJ2-2, with TRBD1 matching over 8 bases. The CDR3 contains 14 residues. Germline V gene data show CDR1 as KGHSH and CDR2 as LQKENI. Germline trimming cut 3 bases from V and 4 bases from J; bases unmatched to any gene: 1.

The genes are TRBV13 and TRBJ2-7, with 9 bases lining up with TRBD1. The J segment lost 2 bases and the V segment lost 5 bases, leaving 13 bases of the junction unmatched. The CDR3 spans 17 residues. CDR1 is PRHDT and CDR2 is FYEKMQ in the germline V gene (reference sequence). The CDR3 spells CASSRSDRGRRPYEQYF. The CDR3 coding sequence is TGTGCCAGCAGCCGTTCGGACAGGGGCAGAAGACCCTACGAGCAGTACTTC.

The gene calls are TRBV7-2 and TRBJ1-6; D may be TRBD1 (5 bases). The germline V and J ends were trimmed by 1 base and 8 bases, with 15 bases remaining between them. Germline V CDR1 and CDR2: SGHTA, FQGNSA. CDR3 length equals 16 residues. CDR3 protein: CASSLVAGIMDSPLHF. The CDR3 bases are TGTGCCAGCAGCTTAGTCGCAGGGATCATGGATTCACCCCTCCACTTT.

In DNA form, the CDR3 reads TGTGCCAGCACCTCCCCGACACCTCAGGTTTCTGGCTACACCTTC. Protein sequence: CASTSPTPQVSGYTF. The chain joins TRBV6-6 to TRBJ1-2; no reliable D call. CDR3 size: 15 residues. Trimming left V 7 bases short and J 7 bases short, with 22 bases between. CDR1 and CDR2 (germline): MNHNY, SVGAGI (reference sequence).

The V call is TRBV6-1, the J call TRBJ1-2, with 9 bases aligning to TRBD1. Germline-derived CDR1 and CDR2 are MNHNS and SASEGT. The V and J ends lost 4 bases and 8 bases, in that order; junction bases with no gene match: 2. The CDR3 runs to 12 residues. Written as DNA, the CDR3 is TGTGCCAGCAGTGGGGGGACAGGGGGCTACACCTTC. Its translation: CASSGGTGGYTF.